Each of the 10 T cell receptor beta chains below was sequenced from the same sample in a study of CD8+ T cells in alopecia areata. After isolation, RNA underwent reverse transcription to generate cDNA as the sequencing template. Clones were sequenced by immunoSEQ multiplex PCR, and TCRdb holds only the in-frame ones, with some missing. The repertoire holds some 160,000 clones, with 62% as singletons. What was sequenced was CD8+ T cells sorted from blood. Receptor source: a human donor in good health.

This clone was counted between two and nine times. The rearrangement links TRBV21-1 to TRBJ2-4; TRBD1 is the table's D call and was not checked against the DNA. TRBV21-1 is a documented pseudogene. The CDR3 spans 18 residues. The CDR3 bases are TGTGCCAGCAGCAAAGTATGGGCGAAGGATTTAGCCAAAAACATTCAGTACTTC. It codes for CASSKVWAKDLAKNIQYF.

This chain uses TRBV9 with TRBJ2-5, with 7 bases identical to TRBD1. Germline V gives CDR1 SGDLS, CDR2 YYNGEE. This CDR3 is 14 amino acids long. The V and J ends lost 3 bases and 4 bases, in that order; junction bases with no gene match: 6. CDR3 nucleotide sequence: TGTGCCAGCAGCGAAGGGGGCACGATAGAGACCCAGTACTTC. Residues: CASSEGGTIETQYF.

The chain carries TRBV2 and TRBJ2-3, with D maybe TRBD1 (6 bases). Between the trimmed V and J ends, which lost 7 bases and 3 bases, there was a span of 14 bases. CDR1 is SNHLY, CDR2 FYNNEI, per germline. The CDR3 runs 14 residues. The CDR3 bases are TGTGCCAGCATTCGAGGGGGTCGGACAGATACGCAGTATTTT. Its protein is CASIRGGRTDTQYF.

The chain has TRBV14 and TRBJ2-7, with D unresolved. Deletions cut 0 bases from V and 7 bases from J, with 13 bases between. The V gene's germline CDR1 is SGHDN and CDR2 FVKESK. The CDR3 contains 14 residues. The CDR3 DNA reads TGTGCCAGCAGCCAAGATCTTGTCCAGGTGGAGCAGTACTTC. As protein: CASSQDLVQVEQYF. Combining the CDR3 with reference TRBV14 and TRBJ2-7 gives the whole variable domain EAGVTQFPSHSVIEKGQTVTLRCDPISGHDNLYWYRRVMGKEIKFLLHFVKESKQDESGMPNNRFLAERTGGTYSTLKVQPAELEDSGVYFCASSQDLVQVEQYFGPGTRLTVT.

This chain's CDR3 is CSVEARGTDTQYF. The CDR3 coding sequence is TGCAGCGTTGAGGCTAGGGGCACAGATACGCAGTATTTT. V usage is TRBV29-1 and J usage is TRBJ2-3; D call uncertain. This CDR3 comprises 13 residues. CDR1 is SQVTM, CDR2 ANQGSEA, per germline. V was clipped by 3 bases and J by 1 base, with 8 bases between them.

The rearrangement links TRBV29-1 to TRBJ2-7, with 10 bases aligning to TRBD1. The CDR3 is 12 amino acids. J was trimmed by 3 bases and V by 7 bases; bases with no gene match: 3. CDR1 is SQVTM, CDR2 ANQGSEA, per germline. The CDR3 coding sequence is TGCAGCGCGGGACAGGGGCACTACGAGCAGTACTTC. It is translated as CSAGQGHYEQYF.

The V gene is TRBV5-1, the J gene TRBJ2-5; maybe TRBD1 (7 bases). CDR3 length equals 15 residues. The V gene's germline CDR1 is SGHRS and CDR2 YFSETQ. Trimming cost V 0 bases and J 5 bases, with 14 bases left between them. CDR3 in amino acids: CASSLVGGGVETQYF. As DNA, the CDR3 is TGCGCCAGCAGCTTGGTTGGAGGGGGCGTTGAGACCCAGTACTTC. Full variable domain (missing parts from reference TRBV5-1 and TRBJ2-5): KAGVTQTPRYLIKTRGQQVTLSCSPISGHRSVSWYQQTPGQGLQFLFEYFSETQRNKGNFPGRFSGRQFSNSRSEMNVSTLELGDSALYLCASSLVGGGVETQYFGPGTRLLVL.

The CDR3, as DNA: TGTGCCAGCAGCAGGGACAGGGTAGGTTACCCCTACAATGAGCAGTTCTTC. The encoded protein is CASSRDRVGYPYNEQFF. The chain carries TRBV9 and TRBJ2-1; 9 nucleotides align to TRBD1. Germline V gives CDR1 SGDLS, CDR2 YYNGEE. J lost 2 bases, V lost 4 bases, and 10 bases had no gene match. This CDR3 contains 17 residues. The full variable domain, its missing parts supplied by reference TRBV9 and TRBJ2-1, is DSGVTQTPKHLITATGQRVTLRCSPRSGDLSVYWYQQSLDQGLQFLIQYYNGEERAKGNILERFSAQQFPDLHSELNLSSLELGDSALYFCASSRDRVGYPYNEQFFGPGTRLTVL.

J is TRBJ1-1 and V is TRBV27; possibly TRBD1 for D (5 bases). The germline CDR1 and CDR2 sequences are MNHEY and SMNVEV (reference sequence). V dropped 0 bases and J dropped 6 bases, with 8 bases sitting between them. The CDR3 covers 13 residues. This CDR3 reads CASSLSVGAEAFF. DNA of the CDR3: TGTGCCAGCAGTTTATCTGTGGGGGCTGAAGCTTTCTTT.

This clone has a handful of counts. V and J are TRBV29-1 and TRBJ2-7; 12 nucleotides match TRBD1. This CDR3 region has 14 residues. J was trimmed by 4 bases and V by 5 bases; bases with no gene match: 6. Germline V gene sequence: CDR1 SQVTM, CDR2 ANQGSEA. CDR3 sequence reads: CSVIPGQGAYEQYF. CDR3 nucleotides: TGCAGCGTTATACCGGGACAGGGGGCTTACGAGCAGTACTTC.